This TCR beta chain is drawn from a study of human T cells and chemical hapten exposure. The germline V gene encodes CDR1 DFQATT and CDR2 SNEGSKA (reference sequence). Trimming removed 4 bases at V and 9 bases at J, with 16 bases between. The CDR3 covers 13 residues. This sample's time point: pre-sensitization, week 0. This sample's treatment: therapeutic diphenylcyclopropenone sensitization with weekly scalp DPC. TCRdb analysed the RACE reads with MiXCR anew, one entry per CDR3 protein. Altogether roughly 260,000 distinct CDR3 sequences are present, 7.5% to 9% being singletons, with the ten largest covering 2% to 2.5%. This clonotype was detected a few times.

The rearrangement uses TRBV20-1 and TRBJ1-5; D gene ambiguous. The source is a woman aged 35 to 49 with alopecia areata. Some clones in this sample may be carry-over from other donors' samples. Sequences were derived from whole blood, sampled in connection with sensitization to the hapten diphenylcyclopropenone (DPC). CDR3 coding DNA: TGCAGTGCTATTGATCCGGGCACTCCGCCCCAGCATTTT. Its translation is CSAIDPGTPPQHF.